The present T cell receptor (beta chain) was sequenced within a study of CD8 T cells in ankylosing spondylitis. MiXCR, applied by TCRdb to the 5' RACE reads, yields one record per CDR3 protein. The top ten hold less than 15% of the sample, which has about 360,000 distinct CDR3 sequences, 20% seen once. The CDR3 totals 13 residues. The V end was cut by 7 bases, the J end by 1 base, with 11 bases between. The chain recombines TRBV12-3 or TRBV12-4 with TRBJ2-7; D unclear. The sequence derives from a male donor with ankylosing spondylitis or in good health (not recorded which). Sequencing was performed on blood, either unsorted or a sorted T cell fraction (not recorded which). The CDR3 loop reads CASTPSGSYEQYF. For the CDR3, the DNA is TGTGCCAGCACCCCTTCCGGATCCTACGAGCAGTACTTC.